These 31 T cell receptor beta chains share one sample of origin, sequenced in a study of memory CD4+ T cells and cytomegalovirus serostatus. Single viable CD3+CD4+CD8-CD45RO+ cells were sorted as the memory CD4+ T cells. Assay used: immunoSEQ multiplex PCR; TCRdb lists only in-frame clones, some missing. The top ten hold about 4.7% of the sample, which has some 67,000 clones, 70% to 80% seen once. The sample comprised memory CD4+ T cells from blood. The receptor source for this set is an adult in good health and CMV-seropositive.

CDR3 in amino acids: CASSSHWTQETQYF. Here the CDR3 DNA reads TGTGCCAGCAGTTCGCATTGGACCCAAGAGACCCAGTACTTC. This sequence joins TRBV6-1 and TRBJ2-5, with no clear D. V lost 5 bases and J lost 1, with 11 bases in between. Germline assignment: CDR1 MNHNS and CDR2 SASEGT. There are 14 residues in the CDR3.

This clone was seen just once. CDR3 in DNA: TGTGCCAGCAGCACCAGGACGGCTACTAGGAGCGACGAGCAGTACTTC. Amino acid sequence: CASSTRTATRSDEQYF. The chain combines TRBV2 with TRBJ2-7; TRBD2 might be the D (5 bases). Trimming took 6 bases from V and 5 from J, leaving 23 bases between them. This CDR3 spans 16 amino acids. The germline CDR1 and CDR2 sequences are SNHLY and FYNNEI. The whole variable domain, filled in from reference TRBV2 and TRBJ2-7, reads EPEVTQTPSHQVTQMGQEVILRCVPISNHLYFYWYRQILGQKVEFLVSFYNNEISEKSEIFDDQFSVERPDGSNFTLKIRSTKLEDSAMYFCASSTRTATRSDEQYFGPGTRLTVT.

In its sample, this clone was seen once. The chain employs TRBV11-2 and TRBJ2-7; 7 bases are a match to TRBD1. This CDR3 region has 16 residues. V was pared by 2 bases and J by 7 bases, with 14 bases of the junction left unmatched. Germline CDR1 and CDR2: SGHAT and FQNNGV. The CDR3 here is CASSLFLAGGLDEQYF. The DNA for the CDR3 is TGTGCCAGCAGCTTATTTTTGGCAGGGGGATTGGATGAGCAGTACTTC. The complete variable domain, with remaining parts taken from reference TRBV11-2 and TRBJ2-7, reads EAGVAQSPRYKIIEKRQSVAFWCNPISGHATLYWYQQILGQGPKLLIQFQNNGVVDDSQLPKDRFSAERLKGVDSTLKIQPAKLEDSAVYLCASSLFLAGGLDEQYFGPGTRLTVT.

This clone has only a few counts. The rearrangement joins TRBV19 to TRBJ1-1; D may be TRBD1 (6 bases). The CDR3 has 13 amino acids. V was clipped by 4 bases and J by 8 bases, with 14 bases between them. Germline V gene sequence: CDR1 LNHDA, CDR2 SQIVND (reference sequence). CDR3: CASSREGQSEAFF. The CDR3, as DNA: TGTGCCAGTAGTAGGGAAGGACAGAGCGAAGCTTTCTTT. Based on the CDR3 plus reference TRBV19 and TRBJ1-1, the full variable domain is DGGITQSPKYLFRKEGQNVTLSCEQNLNHDAMYWYRQDPGQGLRLIYYSQIVNDFQKGDIAEGYSVSREKKESFPLTVTSAQKNPTAFYLCASSREGQSEAFFGQGTRLTVV.

The sample holds one count of this clone. The DNA of the CDR3 is TGTGCCAGCTCACCAGACACGGTGACTGAAGCTTTCTTT. Encoded protein: CASSPDTVTEAFF. The rearrangement uses TRBV18 and TRBJ1-1, with D unresolved. V lost 2 bases and J lost 5, with 9 bases in between. CDR1 is KGHSH and CDR2 is LQKENI in the germline V gene. The CDR3 contains 13 residues.

The chain employs TRBV10-2 and TRBJ2-3; TRBD1 might be the D (5 bases). The CDR3 sequence is 13 residues long. CDR1 and CDR2 (germline): WSHSY, SAAADI. V shed 10 bases and J shed 2 bases, with 13 bases lying between them. CDR3 DNA sequence: TGCGCCACTTCCAGGGTAGTCACAGATACGCAGTATTTT. Its translation is CATSRVVTDTQYF.

The chain has TRBV11-2 and TRBJ2-7; TRBD2 aligns across 10 bases. Trimming at V came to 5 bases and at J to 1 base, leaving 5 bases not matched to a gene. Per germline, CDR1 SGHAT and CDR2 FQNNGV. This CDR3 contains 15 residues. The CDR3 bases are TGTGCCAGCAGCCGGCTAGCGGGAGTATCCTACGAGCAGTACTTC. This gives the protein CASSRLAGVSYEQYF.

The chain uses TRBV2 and TRBJ1-1; no definite D call. Germline V gives CDR1 SNHLY, CDR2 FYNNEI. Trimming stripped 3 bases from V and 0 bases from J, with 5 bases between. CDR3 length equals 13 residues. The CDR3 sequence: CASSDGMNTEAFF. The CDR3 DNA follows: TGTGCCAGCAGTGACGGGATGAACACTGAAGCTTTCTTT.

This sequence joins TRBV11-2 and TRBJ2-2; 10 positions match TRBD2. Germline values: CDR1 SGHAT, CDR2 FQNNGV. J was trimmed by 1 base and V by 3 bases; bases with no gene match: 2. The CDR3 totals 16 residues. CDR3 sequence: CASSLWTSGNTGELFF. The CDR3 DNA is TGTGCCAGCAGCTTGTGGACTAGCGGGAACACCGGGGAGCTGTTTTTT.

This chain uses TRBV18 with TRBJ1-1, with D perhaps matching TRBD1 (5 bases). V was cut by 3 bases and J by 1 base, with 6 bases left in between. Germline assignment: CDR1 KGHSH and CDR2 LQKENI. The CDR3 spans 13 residues. In nucleotides, the CDR3 is TGTGCCAGCTCACCCACAGGGAACACTGAAGCTTTCTTT. Protein: CASSPTGNTEAFF.

This clone has only one observation. The CDR3 DNA reads as TGTGCCAGCAGCCCCCGTCTTACCTACGAGCAGTACTTC. This gives the protein CASSPRLTYEQYF. The J gene is TRBJ2-7, the V gene TRBV7-8, with D uncertain. Germline loops: CDR1 SGHVS, CDR2 FQNEAQ. The CDR3 length is 13 residues. V lost 5 bases to trimming and J lost 2 bases, with 10 bases between them.

This clone was observed a few times. The chain links TRBV30 to TRBJ2-3; D unclear. V lost 3 bases and J lost 3, with 16 bases in between. The CDR3 loop spans 15 amino acids. The germline gives CDR1 GTSNPN, CDR2 SVGIG (reference sequence). The CDR3 reads CAWRADLERTDTQYF. CDR3 in DNA: TGTGCCTGGAGGGCCGACCTCGAGAGAACAGATACGCAGTATTTT.

The chain carries TRBV5-5 and TRBJ1-2; perhaps TRBD1 as D (5 bases). The ends were cut back, 0 bases at V and 8 bases at J, with 11 bases in the middle. This CDR3 has 13 residues. CDR1 and CDR2 (germline): SGHKS, YYEKEE (reference sequence). The DNA for the CDR3 is TGTGCCAGCAGCTTGGGAGGGGTCGACGGCTACACCTTC. It translates to CASSLGGVDGYTF.

This clone has a handful of counts. The rearrangement links TRBV14 to TRBJ1-2; TRBD1 might be the D (6 bases). The CDR3 sequence is 13 residues long. The germline V gene has CDR1 SGHDN and CDR2 FVKESK. V was trimmed by 4 bases and J by 3 bases, leaving 9 bases between them. The CDR3 spells CASSPQGYYGYTF. In DNA, the CDR3 is TGTGCCAGCAGCCCACAGGGATACTATGGCTACACCTTC.

The chain has TRBV2 and TRBJ2-3; TRBD2 matches 7 bases. CDR1 SNHLY and CDR2 FYNNEI come from the germline V gene. The CDR3 runs to 14 residues. The ends lost 0 bases at V and 4 bases at J; junction bases unmatched: 1. The CDR3 DNA reads as TGTGCCAGCAGTGAAGCGGGACTACCAGATACGCAGTATTTT. Encoded protein: CASSEAGLPDTQYF.

This chain joins TRBV4-3 and TRBJ1-2; unclear D gene. Germline V gives CDR1 LGHNA, CDR2 YSLEER. The CDR3 sequence is 15 residues long. Trimming removed 0 bases from V and 2 bases from J, with 10 bases in between. The CDR3 nucleotides read TGCGCCAGCAGCCAAGAAGTAAGAGGGAACTATGGCTACACCTTC. Translating it yields CASSQEVRGNYGYTF.

The V gene is TRBV5-1, the J gene TRBJ1-1; no clear D. Germline V gene sequence: CDR1 SGHRS, CDR2 YFSETQ. The CDR3 consists of 13 residues. V was trimmed by 2 bases and J by 1 base, leaving 6 bases between them. As DNA, the CDR3 is TGCGCCAGCAGCTTAGAGGAGAACACTGAAGCTTTCTTT. This codes for CASSLEENTEAFF.

This chain links TRBV7-3 with TRBJ2-7; no definite D call. V lost 2 bases and J lost 4, with 9 bases in between. The CDR3 consists of 13 residues. In germline, CDR1 is SGHTA, CDR2 FQGTGA. The CDR3 coding sequence is TGTGCCAGCAGCTTAGATCTTGGGTACGAGCAGTACTTC. Encoded protein: CASSLDLGYEQYF. Full variable domain (outside the CDR3, taken from reference TRBV7-3 and TRBJ2-7): GAGVSQTPSNKVTEKGKYVELRCDPISGHTALYWYRQSLGQGPEFLIYFQGTGAADDSGLPNDRFFAVRPEGSVSTLKIQRTERGDSAVYLCASSLDLGYEQYFGPGTRLTVT.

The rearrangement links TRBV4-2 to TRBJ2-2; D gene unclear. The V and J ends lost 4 bases and 6 bases respectively, with 12 bases between them. CDR1 and CDR2 (germline): LGHNA, YNFKEQ. CDR3 length: 14 residues. The CDR3 DNA sequence: TGTGCCAGCAGCCTTCGGACCGATGCCGGGGAGCTGTTTTTT. Translated: CASSLRTDAGELFF.

The V and J genes are TRBV10-2 and TRBJ2-7; 10 bases fit TRBD2. The CDR3 sequence is 18 residues long. Unmatched junction bases numbered 12, after V lost 4 bases and J lost 0 bases. Germline CDR1 is WSHSY and CDR2 is SAAADI. CDR3 in amino acids: CASSGRLAGGLSSYEQYF. CDR3 DNA: TGCGCCAGCAGTGGTAGATTAGCGGGGGGCCTGAGCTCCTACGAGCAGTACTTC.

In its sample, this clone was seen once. This chain uses TRBV2 with TRBJ2-7, with D uncertain. The germline V and J ends were trimmed by 1 base and 0 bases, with 16 bases remaining between them. This CDR3 is 17 amino acids long. Germline V gene data show CDR1 as SNHLY and CDR2 as FYNNEI. This chain's CDR3 is CASSEDVGSVYSYEQYF. CDR3 bases: TGTGCCAGCAGTGAAGATGTAGGCAGTGTCTACTCCTACGAGCAGTACTTC.

A few counts support this clone. This chain links TRBV6-5 with TRBJ2-7; perhaps TRBD2 as D (5 bases). The CDR3 has 14 residues. Germline V gives CDR1 MNHEY, CDR2 SVGAGI. The V gene lost 4 bases and the J gene lost 0 bases, with 10 bases spanning the gap. The CDR3 nucleotides are TGTGCCAGCAGTTCAGACCGGGGCTCCTACGAGCAGTACTTC. Its protein is CASSSDRGSYEQYF.

This chain links TRBV5-8 with TRBJ2-5; D is possibly TRBD2 (6 bases). This CDR3 contains 15 residues. Trimming stripped 0 bases from V and 1 base from J, with 10 bases between. Germline V gene sequence: CDR1 SGHTS, CDR2 YDEGEE. Written as DNA, the CDR3 is TGTGCCAGCAGCTTGGGAGCGGGTTCCCAAGAGACCCAGTACTTC. It encodes CASSLGAGSQETQYF.

The V and J genes are TRBV7-3 and TRBJ2-2; TRBD1 matches at 9 bases. This CDR3 spans 15 amino acids. V was pared by 4 bases and J by 5 bases, with 5 bases of the junction left unmatched. Germline CDR1 and CDR2: SGHTA and FQGTGA. The DNA of the CDR3 is TGTGCCAGCAGCTCGACAGGGGGTCAAACCGGGGAGCTGTTTTTT. This codes for CASSSTGGQTGELFF.

The V gene is TRBV12-5, the J gene TRBJ2-1; 8 bases map to TRBD2. Germline V CDR1 and CDR2: LGHNT, FRNRAP. V lost 3 bases and J lost 8; bases outside the gene matches: 9. The CDR3 has 15 amino acids. The CDR3 region has the DNA TGTGCTAGTGGTTTTTACGGGAGGGCCGAAGATGAGCAGTTCTTC. It translates to CASGFYGRAEDEQFF.

The rearrangement joins TRBV5-4 to TRBJ1-2, with 7 positions matching TRBD1. Germline assignment: CDR1 SGHNT and CDR2 YYREEE (reference sequence). Unmatched junction bases numbered 7, after V lost 3 bases and J lost 2 bases. The CDR3 has 15 residues. CDR3 residues: CASSWNRGLNYGYTF. In DNA, the CDR3 is TGTGCCAGCAGCTGGAACAGGGGCCTCAACTATGGCTACACCTTC.

This chain connects TRBV9 to TRBJ1-4; D uncertain. The V end was cut by 7 bases, the J end by 7 bases, with 11 bases between. From germline, CDR1 is SGDLS and CDR2 YYNGEE. This CDR3 has 12 amino acids. The CDR3 coding sequence is TGTGCCAGCGGTGGGGAGGGTGAAAAACTGTTTTTT. Translated, it gives CASGGEGEKLFF.

V and J are TRBV9 and TRBJ1-2; D gene unclear. Germline V gene data show CDR1 as SGDLS and CDR2 as YYNGEE. Trimming left V 0 bases short and J 3 bases short, with 12 bases between. This CDR3 comprises 15 residues. The CDR3 DNA sequence: TGTGCCAGCAGCGTAGATCTGGGAACCGACTATGGCTACACCTTC. This translates into CASSVDLGTDYGYTF.

In nucleotides, the CDR3 is TGCAGTGCTATCCCCGAGCGTGAGCAGTTCTTC. This gives the protein CSAIPEREQFF. The J gene is TRBJ2-1, the V gene TRBV20-1; D is uncertain. V lost 4 bases to trimming and J lost 9 bases, with 10 bases between them. Germline loops: CDR1 DFQATT, CDR2 SNEGSKA (reference sequence). The CDR3 is made up of 11 amino acids.

This clone is a singleton in its sample. This chain joins TRBV11-2 and TRBJ2-5; 7 bases are shared with TRBD1. V gave up 4 bases and J gave up 2 bases; unmatched junction bases: 4. Germline V gene sequence: CDR1 SGHAT, CDR2 FQNNGV. CDR3 size: 14 residues. CDR3 residues: CASSSQGVQETQYF. In DNA form, the CDR3 reads TGTGCCAGCAGCTCCCAGGGGGTACAAGAGACCCAGTACTTC.

The chain carries TRBV5-4 and TRBJ2-5, with no clear D. Germline CDR1 and CDR2: SGHNT and YYREEE (reference sequence). V gave up 6 bases and J gave up 0 bases, with 24 bases separating them. This CDR3 has 18 amino acids. The CDR3, as DNA: TGTGCCAGCATCCGGCGTCGGCTAGACTTCGTGGACCAAGAGACCCAGTACTTC. It codes for CASIRRRLDFVDQETQYF.